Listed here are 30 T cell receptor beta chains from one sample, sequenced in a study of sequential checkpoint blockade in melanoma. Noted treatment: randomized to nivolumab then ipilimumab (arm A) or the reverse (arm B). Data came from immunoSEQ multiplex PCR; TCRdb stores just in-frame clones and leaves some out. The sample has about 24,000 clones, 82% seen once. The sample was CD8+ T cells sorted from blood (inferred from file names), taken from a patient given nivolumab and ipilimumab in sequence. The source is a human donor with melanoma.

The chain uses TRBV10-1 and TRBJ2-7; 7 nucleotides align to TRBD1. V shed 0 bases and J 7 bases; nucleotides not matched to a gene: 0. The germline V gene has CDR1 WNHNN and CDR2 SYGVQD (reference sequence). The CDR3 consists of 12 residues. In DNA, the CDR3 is TGCGCCAGCAGTGAGTCGACAGGGGAGCAGTACTTC. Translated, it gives CASSESTGEQYF.

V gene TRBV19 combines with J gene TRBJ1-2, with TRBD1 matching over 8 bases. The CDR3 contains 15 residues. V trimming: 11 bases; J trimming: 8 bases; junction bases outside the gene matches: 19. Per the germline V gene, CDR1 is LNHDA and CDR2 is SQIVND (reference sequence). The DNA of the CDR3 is TGTGCCGCCCGGGGGACAGGCGACGTTGCTATGGGCTACACCTTC. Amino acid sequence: CAARGTGDVAMGYTF.

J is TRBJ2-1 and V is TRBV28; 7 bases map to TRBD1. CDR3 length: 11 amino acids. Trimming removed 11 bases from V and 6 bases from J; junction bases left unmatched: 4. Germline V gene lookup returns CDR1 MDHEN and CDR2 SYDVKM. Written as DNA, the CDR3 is TGTGCCGGCTCAGGGGGCAATGAGCAGTTCTTC. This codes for CAGSGGNEQFF.

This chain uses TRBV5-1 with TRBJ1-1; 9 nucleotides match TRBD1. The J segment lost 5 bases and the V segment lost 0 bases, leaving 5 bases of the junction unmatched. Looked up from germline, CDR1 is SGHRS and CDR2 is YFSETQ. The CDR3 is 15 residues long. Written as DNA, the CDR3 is TGCGCCAGCAGCTTGGTCGTGACAGGGGGTACTGAAGCTTTCTTT. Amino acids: CASSLVVTGGTEAFF.

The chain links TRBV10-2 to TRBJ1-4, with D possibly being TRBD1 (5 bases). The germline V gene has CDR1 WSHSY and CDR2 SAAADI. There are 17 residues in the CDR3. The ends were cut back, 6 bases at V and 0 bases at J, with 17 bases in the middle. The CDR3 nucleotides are TGCGCCAGCAGGGGGCCACGGCGGGGGACAACTAATGAAAAACTGTTTTTT. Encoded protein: CASRGPRRGTTNEKLFF.

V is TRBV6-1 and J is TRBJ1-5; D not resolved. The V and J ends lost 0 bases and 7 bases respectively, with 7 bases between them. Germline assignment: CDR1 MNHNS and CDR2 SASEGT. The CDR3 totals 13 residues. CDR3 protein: CASSEASRQPQHF. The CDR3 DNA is TGTGCCAGCAGTGAAGCTTCGCGCCAGCCCCAGCATTTT.

The CDR3 here is CASSSQSGTGSEAFF. CDR3 in DNA: TGTGCCAGCAGTTCCCAGAGCGGGACAGGGTCCGAAGCTTTCTTT. The chain is built from TRBV6-1 and TRBJ1-1, with 9 bases lining up with TRBD1. This CDR3 is built from 15 residues. Trimming took 5 bases from V and 8 from J; bases not matched to a gene: 12. Germline V CDR1 and CDR2: MNHNS, SASEGT.

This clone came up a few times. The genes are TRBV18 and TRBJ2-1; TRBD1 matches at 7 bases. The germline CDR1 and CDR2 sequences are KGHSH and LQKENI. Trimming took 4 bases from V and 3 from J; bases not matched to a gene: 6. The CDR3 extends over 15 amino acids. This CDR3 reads CASSQRQGLYNEQFF. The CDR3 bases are TGTGCCAGCTCACAACGACAGGGCCTCTACAATGAGCAGTTCTTC.

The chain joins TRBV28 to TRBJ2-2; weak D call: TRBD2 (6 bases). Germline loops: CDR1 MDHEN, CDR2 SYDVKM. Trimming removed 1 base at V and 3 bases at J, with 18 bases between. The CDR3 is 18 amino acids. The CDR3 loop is CASSLLPLSRRDTGELFF. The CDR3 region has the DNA TGTGCCAGCAGTTTATTGCCTCTCTCTCGGAGGGACACCGGGGAGCTGTTTTTT.

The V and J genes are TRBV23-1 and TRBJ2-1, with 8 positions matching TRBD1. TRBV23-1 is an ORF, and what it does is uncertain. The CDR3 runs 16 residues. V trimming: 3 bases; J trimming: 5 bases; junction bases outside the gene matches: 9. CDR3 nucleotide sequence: TGCGCCAGCAGTCAGACGACAGGGGCCTATGACAATGAGCAGTTCTTC. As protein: CASSQTTGAYDNEQFF.

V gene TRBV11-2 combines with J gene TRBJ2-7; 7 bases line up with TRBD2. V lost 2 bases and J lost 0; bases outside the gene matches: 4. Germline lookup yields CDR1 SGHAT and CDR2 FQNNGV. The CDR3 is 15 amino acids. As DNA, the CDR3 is TGTGCCAGCAGCTTATCAGCGGGAAACTCCTACGAGCAGTACTTC. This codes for CASSLSAGNSYEQYF.

CDR3 region: CASSEALGVGTDTQYF. CDR3 nucleotides: TGTGCCAGCAGTGAAGCGTTAGGGGTCGGCACAGATACGCAGTATTTT. The chain is built from TRBV6-1 and TRBJ2-3, with D possibly being TRBD1 (5 bases). The CDR3 extends over 16 amino acids. V was pared by 0 bases and J by 1 base, with 11 bases between. Per the germline V gene, CDR1 is MNHNS and CDR2 is SASEGT.

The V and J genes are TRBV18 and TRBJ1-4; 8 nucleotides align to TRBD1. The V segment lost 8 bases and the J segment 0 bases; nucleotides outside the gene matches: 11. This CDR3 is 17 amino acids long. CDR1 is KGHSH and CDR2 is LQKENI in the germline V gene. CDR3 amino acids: CASRTSGTGATNEKLFF. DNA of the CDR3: TGTGCCAGCCGGACTTCCGGGACAGGCGCAACTAATGAAAAACTGTTTTTT.

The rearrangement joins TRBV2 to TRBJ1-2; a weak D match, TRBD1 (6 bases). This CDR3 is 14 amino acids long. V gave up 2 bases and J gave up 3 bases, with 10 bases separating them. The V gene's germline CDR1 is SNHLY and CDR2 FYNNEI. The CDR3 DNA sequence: TGTGCCAGCAGTGAATGGGGGCGTGACTATGGCTACACCTTC. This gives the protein CASSEWGRDYGYTF. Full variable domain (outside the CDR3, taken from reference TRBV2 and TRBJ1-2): EPEVTQTPSHQVTQMGQEVILRCVPISNHLYFYWYRQILGQKVEFLVSFYNNEISEKSEIFDDQFSVERPDGSNFTLKIRSTKLEDSAMYFCASSEWGRDYGYTFGSGTRLTVV.

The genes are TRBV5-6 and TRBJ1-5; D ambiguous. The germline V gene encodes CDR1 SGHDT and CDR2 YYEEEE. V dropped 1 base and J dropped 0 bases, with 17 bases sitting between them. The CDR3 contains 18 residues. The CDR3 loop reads CASSLLINSGGSNQPQHF. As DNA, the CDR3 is TGTGCCAGCAGCTTGCTCATTAATTCGGGAGGTAGCAATCAGCCCCAGCATTTT.

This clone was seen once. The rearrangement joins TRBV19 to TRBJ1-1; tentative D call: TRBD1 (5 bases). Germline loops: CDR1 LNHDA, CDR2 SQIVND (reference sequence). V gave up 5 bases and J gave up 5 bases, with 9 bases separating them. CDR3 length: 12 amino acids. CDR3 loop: CASSPRQTEAFF. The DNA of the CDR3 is TGTGCCAGTAGTCCTAGACAGACTGAAGCTTTCTTT.

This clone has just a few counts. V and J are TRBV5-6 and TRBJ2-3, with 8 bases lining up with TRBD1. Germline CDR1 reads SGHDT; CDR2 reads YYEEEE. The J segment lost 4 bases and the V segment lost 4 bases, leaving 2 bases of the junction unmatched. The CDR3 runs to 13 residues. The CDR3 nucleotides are TGTGCCAGCAGCCGGACAGGGTCAGATACGCAGTATTTT. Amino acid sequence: CASSRTGSDTQYF.

CDR3 residues: CASSWAGGTEAFF. The DNA of the CDR3 is TGTGCCAGCAGCTGGGCGGGGGGCACTGAAGCTTTCTTT. The gene calls are TRBV7-9 and TRBJ1-1; tentative D call: TRBD1 (5 bases). In germline, CDR1 is SEHNR, CDR2 FQNEAQ (reference sequence). Trimming stripped 4 bases from V and 4 bases from J, with 10 bases between. The CDR3 covers 13 residues.

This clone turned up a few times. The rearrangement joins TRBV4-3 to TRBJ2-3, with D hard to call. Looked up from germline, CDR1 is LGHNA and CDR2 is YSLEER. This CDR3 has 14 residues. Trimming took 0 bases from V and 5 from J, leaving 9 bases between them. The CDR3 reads CASSQDGGRDTQYF. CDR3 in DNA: TGCGCCAGCAGCCAAGATGGTGGGCGAGATACGCAGTATTTT.

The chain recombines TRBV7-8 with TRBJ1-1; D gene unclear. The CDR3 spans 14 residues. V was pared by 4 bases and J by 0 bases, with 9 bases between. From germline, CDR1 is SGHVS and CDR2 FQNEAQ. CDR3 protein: CASSSQAMNTEAFF. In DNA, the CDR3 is TGTGCCAGCAGCTCCCAAGCAATGAACACTGAAGCTTTCTTT.

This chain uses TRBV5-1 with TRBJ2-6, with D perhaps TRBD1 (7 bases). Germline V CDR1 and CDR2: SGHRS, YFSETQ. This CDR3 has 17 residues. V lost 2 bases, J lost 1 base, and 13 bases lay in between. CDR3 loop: CASSLGGGGSGANVLTF. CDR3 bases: TGCGCCAGCAGCTTAGGAGGGGGCGGGTCTGGGGCCAACGTCCTGACTTTC.

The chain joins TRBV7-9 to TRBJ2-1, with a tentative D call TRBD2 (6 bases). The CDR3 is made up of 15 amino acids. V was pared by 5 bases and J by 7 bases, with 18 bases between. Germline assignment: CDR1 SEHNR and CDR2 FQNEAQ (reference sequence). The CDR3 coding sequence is TGTGCCAGCAGCAAGGATGGGAGGAGTGGGAATGAGCAGTTCTTC. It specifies CASSKDGRSGNEQFF.

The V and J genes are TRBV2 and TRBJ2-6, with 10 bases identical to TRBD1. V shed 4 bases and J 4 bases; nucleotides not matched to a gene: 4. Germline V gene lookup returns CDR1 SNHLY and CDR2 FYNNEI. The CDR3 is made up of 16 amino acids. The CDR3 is CASSGRQGAGANVLTF. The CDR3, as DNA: TGTGCCAGCAGTGGACGACAGGGGGCCGGGGCCAACGTCCTGACTTTC.

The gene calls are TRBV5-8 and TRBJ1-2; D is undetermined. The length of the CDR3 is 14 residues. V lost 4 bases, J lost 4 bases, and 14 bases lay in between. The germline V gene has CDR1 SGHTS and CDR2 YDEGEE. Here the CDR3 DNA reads TGTGCCAGCAGCCCAGGAGAGGGAAGCTATGGCTACACCTTC. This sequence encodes CASSPGEGSYGYTF.

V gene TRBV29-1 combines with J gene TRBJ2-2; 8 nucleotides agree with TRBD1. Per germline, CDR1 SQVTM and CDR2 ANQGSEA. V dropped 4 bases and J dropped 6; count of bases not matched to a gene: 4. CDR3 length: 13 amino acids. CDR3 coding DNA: TGCAGCGTTGCAGGGGGCGCCCCCGGGGAGCTGTTTTTT. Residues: CSVAGGAPGELFF.

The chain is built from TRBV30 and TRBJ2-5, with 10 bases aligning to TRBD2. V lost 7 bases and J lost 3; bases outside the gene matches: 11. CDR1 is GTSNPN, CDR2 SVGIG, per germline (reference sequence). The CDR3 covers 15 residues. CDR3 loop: CASELQLAGEETQYF. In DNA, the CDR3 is TGTGCCTCCGAGCTACAGCTAGCGGGAGAAGAGACCCAGTACTTC.

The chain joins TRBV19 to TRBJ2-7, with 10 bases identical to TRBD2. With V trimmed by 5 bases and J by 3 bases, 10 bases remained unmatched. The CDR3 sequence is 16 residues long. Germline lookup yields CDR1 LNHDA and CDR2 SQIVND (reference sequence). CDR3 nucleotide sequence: TGTGCCAGTAGTCCCCCGGGGCTAGCGGGAGTCTACGAGCAGTACTTC. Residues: CASSPPGLAGVYEQYF. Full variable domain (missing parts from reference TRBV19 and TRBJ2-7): DGGITQSPKYLFRKEGQNVTLSCEQNLNHDAMYWYRQDPGQGLRLIYYSQIVNDFQKGDIAEGYSVSREKKESFPLTVTSAQKNPTAFYLCASSPPGLAGVYEQYFGPGTRLTVT.

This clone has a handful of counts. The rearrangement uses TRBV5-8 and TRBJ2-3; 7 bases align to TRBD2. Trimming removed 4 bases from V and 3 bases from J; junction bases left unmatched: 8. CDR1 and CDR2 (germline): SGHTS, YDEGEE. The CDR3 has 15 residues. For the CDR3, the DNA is TGTGCCAGCAGCCCTGGTGGCGGGAGAACAGATACGCAGTATTTT. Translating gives CASSPGGGRTDTQYF.

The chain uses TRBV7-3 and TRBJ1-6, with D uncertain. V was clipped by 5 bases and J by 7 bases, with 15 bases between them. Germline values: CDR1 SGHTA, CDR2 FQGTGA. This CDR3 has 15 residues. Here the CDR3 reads CASSPSSFGNSPLHF. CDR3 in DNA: TGTGCCAGCAGCCCCTCTTCCTTCGGGAATTCACCCCTCCACTTT.

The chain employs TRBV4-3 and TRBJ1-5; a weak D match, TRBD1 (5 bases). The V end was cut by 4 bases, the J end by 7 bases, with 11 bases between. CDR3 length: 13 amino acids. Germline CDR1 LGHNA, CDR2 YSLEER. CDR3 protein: CASSPRRDQPQHF. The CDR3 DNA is TGCGCCAGCAGCCCCCGGAGGGACCAGCCCCAGCATTTT.